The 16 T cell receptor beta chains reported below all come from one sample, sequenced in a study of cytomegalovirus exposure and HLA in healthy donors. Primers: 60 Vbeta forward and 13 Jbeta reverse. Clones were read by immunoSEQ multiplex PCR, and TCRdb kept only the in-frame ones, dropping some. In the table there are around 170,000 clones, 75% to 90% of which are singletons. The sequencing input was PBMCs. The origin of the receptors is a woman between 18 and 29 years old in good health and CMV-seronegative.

Here the CDR3 reads CASGTSVPDTQYF. The CDR3 DNA is TGTGCCAGCGGGACTAGCGTCCCAGATACGCAGTATTTT. This chain joins TRBV28 and TRBJ2-3, with 10 bases lining up with TRBD2. Germline V CDR1 and CDR2: MDHEN, SYDVKM. The CDR3 contains 13 residues. The V gene end was trimmed by 8 bases and the J gene end by 4 bases; junction bases not matched to a gene: 3.

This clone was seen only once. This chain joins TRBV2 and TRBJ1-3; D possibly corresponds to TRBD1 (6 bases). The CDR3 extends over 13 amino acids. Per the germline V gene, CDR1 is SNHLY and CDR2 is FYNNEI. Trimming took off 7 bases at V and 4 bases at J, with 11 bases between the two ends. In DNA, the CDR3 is TGTGCCAGCAAGGGGGAGGGCGGAAACACCATATATTTT. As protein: CASKGEGGNTIYF.

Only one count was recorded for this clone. DNA for the CDR3: TGTGCCAGCAGTGAACGAGGTGACTCGCCGGGCTATGGCTACACCTTC. Amino acids: CASSERGDSPGYGYTF. The rearrangement links TRBV2 to TRBJ1-2, with unresolved D. Germline V gene lookup returns CDR1 SNHLY and CDR2 FYNNEI. Trimming cost V 2 bases and J 4 bases, with 17 bases left between them. This CDR3 is 16 amino acids long.

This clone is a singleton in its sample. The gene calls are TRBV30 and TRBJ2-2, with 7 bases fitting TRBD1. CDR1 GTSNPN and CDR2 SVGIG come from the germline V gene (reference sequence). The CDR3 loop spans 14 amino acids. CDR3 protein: CATAGTVNTGELFF. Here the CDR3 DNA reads TGTGCTACCGCCGGGACAGTGAACACCGGGGAGCTGTTTTTT.

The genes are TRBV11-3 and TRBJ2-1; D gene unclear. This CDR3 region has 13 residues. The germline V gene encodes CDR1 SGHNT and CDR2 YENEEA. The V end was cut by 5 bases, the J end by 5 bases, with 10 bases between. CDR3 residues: CASSPTSNNEQFF. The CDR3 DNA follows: TGTGCCAGCAGCCCGACATCGAACAATGAGCAGTTCTTC.

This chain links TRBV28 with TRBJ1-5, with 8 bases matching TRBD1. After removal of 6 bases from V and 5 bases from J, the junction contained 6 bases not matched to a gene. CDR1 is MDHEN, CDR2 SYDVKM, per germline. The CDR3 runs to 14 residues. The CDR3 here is CASSQDRADQPQHF. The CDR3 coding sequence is TGTGCCAGCAGCCAGGACAGGGCGGATCAGCCCCAGCATTTT.

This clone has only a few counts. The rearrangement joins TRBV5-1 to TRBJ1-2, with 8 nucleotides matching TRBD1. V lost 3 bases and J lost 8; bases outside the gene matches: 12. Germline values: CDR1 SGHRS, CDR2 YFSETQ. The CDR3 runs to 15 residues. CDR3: CASSSRTGSTGGYTF. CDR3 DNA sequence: TGCGCCAGCAGCTCAAGGACAGGGTCGACGGGAGGCTACACCTTC. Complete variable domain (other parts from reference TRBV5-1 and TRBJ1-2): KAGVTQTPRYLIKTRGQQVTLSCSPISGHRSVSWYQQTPGQGLQFLFEYFSETQRNKGNFPGRFSGRQFSNSRSEMNVSTLELGDSALYLCASSSRTGSTGGYTFGSGTRLTVV.

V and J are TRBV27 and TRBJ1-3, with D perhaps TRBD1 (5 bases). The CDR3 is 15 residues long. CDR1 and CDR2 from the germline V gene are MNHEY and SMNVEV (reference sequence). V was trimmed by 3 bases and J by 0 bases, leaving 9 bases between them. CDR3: CASSFRGSSGNTIYF. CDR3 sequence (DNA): TGTGCCAGCAGTTTTCGGGGGTCCTCTGGAAACACCATATATTTT.

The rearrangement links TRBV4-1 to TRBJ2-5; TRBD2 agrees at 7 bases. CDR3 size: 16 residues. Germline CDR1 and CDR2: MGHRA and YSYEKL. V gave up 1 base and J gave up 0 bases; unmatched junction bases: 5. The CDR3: CASSQGEGSYQETQYF. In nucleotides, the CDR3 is TGCGCCAGCAGCCAAGGGGAGGGGTCCTACCAAGAGACCCAGTACTTC.

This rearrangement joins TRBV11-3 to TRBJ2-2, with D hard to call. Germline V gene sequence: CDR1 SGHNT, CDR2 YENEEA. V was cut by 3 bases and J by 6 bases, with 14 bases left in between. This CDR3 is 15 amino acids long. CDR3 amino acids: CASSLGLSRSGELFF. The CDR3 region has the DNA TGTGCCAGCAGCTTGGGCCTCAGCCGGTCCGGGGAGCTGTTTTTT. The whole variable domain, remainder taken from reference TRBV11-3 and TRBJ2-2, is EAGVVQSPRYKIIEKKQPVAFWCNPISGHNTLYWYLQNLGQGPELLIRYENEEAVDDSQLPKDRFSAERLKGVDSTLKIQPAELGDSAVYLCASSLGLSRSGELFFGEGSRLTVL.

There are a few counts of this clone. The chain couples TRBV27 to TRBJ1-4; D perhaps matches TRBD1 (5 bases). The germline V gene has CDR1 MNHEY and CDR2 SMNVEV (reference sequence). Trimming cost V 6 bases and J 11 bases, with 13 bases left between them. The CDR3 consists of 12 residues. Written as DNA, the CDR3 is TGTGCCAGCAGGGGTTGGGCAGGGAAACTGTTTTTT. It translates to CASRGWAGKLFF.

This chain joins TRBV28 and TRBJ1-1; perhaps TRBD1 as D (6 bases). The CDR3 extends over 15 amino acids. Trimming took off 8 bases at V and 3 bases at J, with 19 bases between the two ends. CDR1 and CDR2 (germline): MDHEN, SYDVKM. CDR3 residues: CASYPGQEIHTEAFF. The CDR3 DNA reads TGTGCCAGCTACCCGGGACAAGAAATACACACTGAAGCTTTCTTT. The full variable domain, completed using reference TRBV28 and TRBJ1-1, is DVKVTQSSRYLVKRTGEKVFLECVQDMDHENMFWYRQDPGLGLRLIYFSYDVKMKEKGDIPEGYSVSREKKERFSLILESASTNQTSMYLCASYPGQEIHTEAFFGQGTRLTVV.

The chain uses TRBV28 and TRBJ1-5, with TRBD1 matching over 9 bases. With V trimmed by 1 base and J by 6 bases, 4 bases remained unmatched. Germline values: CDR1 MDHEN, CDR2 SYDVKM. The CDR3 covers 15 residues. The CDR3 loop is CASSLLTGGFQPQHF. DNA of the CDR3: TGTGCCAGCAGTTTATTAACAGGGGGCTTTCAGCCCCAGCATTTT.

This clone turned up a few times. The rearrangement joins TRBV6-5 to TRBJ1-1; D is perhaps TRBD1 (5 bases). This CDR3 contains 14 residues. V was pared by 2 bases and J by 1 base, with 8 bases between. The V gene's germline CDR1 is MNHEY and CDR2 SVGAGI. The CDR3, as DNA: TGTGCCAGCAGTTACGTCACAGGGAACACTGAAGCTTTCTTT. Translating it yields CASSYVTGNTEAFF.

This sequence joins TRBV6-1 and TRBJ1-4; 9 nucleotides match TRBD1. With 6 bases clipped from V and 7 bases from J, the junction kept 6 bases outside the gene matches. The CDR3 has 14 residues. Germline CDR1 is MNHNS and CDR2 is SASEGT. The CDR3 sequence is CASRDRGEGEKLFF. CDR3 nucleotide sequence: TGTGCCAGCAGGGACAGGGGAGAAGGTGAAAAACTGTTTTTT.

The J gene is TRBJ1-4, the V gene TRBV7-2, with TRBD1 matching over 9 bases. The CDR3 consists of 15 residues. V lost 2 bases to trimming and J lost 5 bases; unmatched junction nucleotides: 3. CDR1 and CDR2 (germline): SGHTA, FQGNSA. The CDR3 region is CASSLRGQGNEKLFF. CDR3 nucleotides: TGTGCCAGCAGCTTAAGGGGACAGGGAAATGAAAAACTGTTTTTT.